The 32 T cell receptor beta chains listed next were all sequenced from one sample in a study of T cells in Graves' hyperthyroidism and ophthalmopathy. Amplification of TCR beta CDR3 regions used RNA as the template. RT-PCR in the first round (using the HTBI primer set) targeted the TCR CDR3. TCRdb used MiXCR to reprocess the multiplex PCR reads, holding one entry per CDR3 protein. The sample holds about 530,000 distinct CDR3 sequences; roughly a sixth are singletons and the top ten take approximately 15%. Material: blood. Receptors were obtained from a woman between 18 and 30 years old with Graves' ophthalmopathy.

This clonotype has ten or more counts. The chain uses TRBV19 and TRBJ1-1; tentative D call: TRBD1 (6 bases). The CDR3 covers 15 residues. The germline V gene encodes CDR1 LNHDA and CDR2 SQIVND (reference sequence). The V and J ends lost 4 bases and 1 base respectively, with 13 bases between them. The CDR3 loop is CASSKQGRGNTEAFF. The CDR3 DNA is TGTGCCAGTAGTAAGCAGGGGAGGGGGAACACTGAAGCTTTCTTT.

Remarks on this clonotype: This may be a read error: a much more frequent sequence differs by one nucleotide. The chain uses TRBV27 and TRBJ1-6, with D hard to call. Per germline, CDR1 MNHEY and CDR2 SMNVEV (reference sequence). The CDR3 is 17 amino acids. The CDR3 loop reads CASSLSMRTEYNSLLHF. In nucleotides, the CDR3 is TGTGCCAGCAGTTTGAGTATGAGGACCGAATATAATTCACTCCTCCACTTT.

The DNA of the CDR3 is TGTGCCAGCAGCGTGACTGGACTTGAGCAGGGGAATTCACCCCTCCACTTT. Its protein is CASSVTGLEQGNSPLHF. The chain is built from TRBV9 and TRBJ1-6; maybe TRBD1 (6 bases). V gave up 2 bases and J gave up 7 bases, with 19 bases separating them. This CDR3 comprises 17 residues. The germline gives CDR1 SGDLS, CDR2 YYNGEE.

The table lists this clonotype with many counts. The V call is TRBV19, the J call TRBJ1-1; a weak D match, TRBD1 (5 bases). This CDR3 has 15 amino acids. Per germline, CDR1 LNHDA and CDR2 SQIVND (reference sequence). V was trimmed by 0 bases and J by 1 base, leaving 9 bases between them. Written as DNA, the CDR3 is TGTGCCAGTAGTATAGATGGGACTGAGAACACTGAAGCTTTCTTT. It specifies CASSIDGTENTEAFF. Based on the CDR3 plus reference TRBV19 and TRBJ1-1, the full variable domain is DGGITQSPKYLFRKEGQNVTLSCEQNLNHDAMYWYRQDPGQGLRLIYYSQIVNDFQKGDIAEGYSVSREKKESFPLTVTSAQKNPTAFYLCASSIDGTENTEAFFGQGTRLTVV.

This clonotype has ten or more counts. The rearrangement joins TRBV20-1 to TRBJ1-5; the D is unclear. Germline V gene sequence: CDR1 DFQATT, CDR2 SNEGSKA (reference sequence). Between the trimmed V and J ends, which lost 5 bases and 11 bases, there was a span of 10 bases. The CDR3 extends over 10 amino acids. CDR3 region: CSAHRGAQHF. The CDR3 DNA follows: TGCAGTGCTCATCGAGGAGCCCAGCATTTT.

As to this clonotype: One end of the junction varies from germline; a read error may be responsible. The chain links TRBV19 to TRBJ1-5, with 7 bases aligning to TRBD1. The CDR3 length is 14 residues. Per germline, CDR1 LNHDA and CDR2 SQIVND (reference sequence). The chain's CDR3 is CASNTQGNNQPQHF. The CDR3, as DNA: TGTGCCAGTAATACACAGGGGAACAATCAGCCCCAGCATTTC.

This clonotype was recorded many times. J is TRBJ2-7 and V is TRBV7-6, with TRBD1 as a possible D gene (6 bases). The germline V gene encodes CDR1 SGHVS and CDR2 FNYEAQ. The CDR3 contains 13 residues. Trimming cost V 5 bases and J 3 bases, with 11 bases left between them. CDR3 nucleotides: TGTGCCAGCAGCCAGACAGGTTACTACGAGCAGTACTTC. It codes for CASSQTGYYEQYF.

There are a few counts of this clonotype. This rearrangement joins TRBV28 to TRBJ1-5, with D unresolved. The CDR3 spans 14 residues. V was cut by 4 bases and J by 3 bases, with 10 bases left in between. Germline CDR1 reads MDHEN; CDR2 reads SYDVKM. The CDR3 here is CASSSQRINQPQHF. The CDR3 coding sequence is TGTGCCAGCAGTTCCCAGCGAATCAATCAGCCCCAGCATTTT.

This clonotype appeared many times. The genes are TRBV10-3 and TRBJ2-1; 13 nucleotides align to TRBD2. This CDR3 is built from 16 residues. V lost 6 bases, J lost 6 bases, and 8 bases stayed unmatched. Germline assignment: CDR1 ENHRY and CDR2 SYGVKD. In nucleotides, the CDR3 is TGTGCCATCAGCGGACTAGCGGGAGAGGCGGTCAATGAGCAGTTCTTC. It codes for CAISGLAGEAVNEQFF.

This clonotype was seen many times. Its ends do not fully match the called genes, so a read error is possible. V usage is TRBV5-1 and J usage is TRBJ1-6, with a possible D match to TRBD1 (6 bases). Germline CDR1 reads SGHRS; CDR2 reads YFSETQ. The length of the CDR3 is 13 residues. The CDR3 region has the DNA TGTGCCAGCAGTTTAGGGGGGAATTCACCCCTCCACTTT. It codes for CASSLGGNSPLHF.

The gene calls are TRBV20-1 and TRBJ1-6, with a weak D call TRBD1 (6 bases). The germline V gene encodes CDR1 DFQATT and CDR2 SNEGSKA (reference sequence). The V end was cut by 6 bases, the J end by 8 bases, with 14 bases between. The CDR3 contains 13 residues. CDR3 region: CSAPGAGDSPLHF. Here the CDR3 DNA reads TGCAGTGCCCCGGGGGCAGGGGATTCACCCCTCCACTTT.

This clonotype was counted between two and nine times. The genes are TRBV10-3 and TRBJ2-1; D gene uncertain. Germline CDR1 and CDR2: ENHRY and SYGVKD. The CDR3 loop spans 15 amino acids. V lost 3 bases and J lost 8, with 17 bases in between. CDR3 in amino acids: CAISDPGEVGDEQFF. CDR3 bases: TGTGCCATCAGTGACCCCGGCGAGGTCGGCGATGAGCAGTTCTTC.

The CDR3 is CSVLRETHNEQFF. The CDR3 DNA is TGCAGCGTTTTACGGGAGACTCACAATGAGCAGTTCTTC. The chain couples TRBV29-1 to TRBJ2-1, with D tentatively TRBD2 (6 bases). In germline, CDR1 is SQVTM, CDR2 ANQGSEA. The V and J ends lost 5 bases and 5 bases respectively, with 13 bases between them. This CDR3 is 13 amino acids long.

The table lists this clonotype with many counts. The V gene is TRBV15, the J gene TRBJ2-5; D gene uncertain. The CDR3 consists of 15 residues. V lost 0 bases, J lost 0 bases, and 8 bases lay in between. CDR1 and CDR2 (germline): LNHNV, YYDKDF (reference sequence). CDR3: CATSRDLGYQETQYF. CDR3 nucleotides: TGTGCCACCAGCAGAGATTTGGGGTACCAAGAGACCCAGTACTTC.

This clonotype turned up a few times. The rearrangement uses TRBV24-1 and TRBJ2-7, with D maybe TRBD1 (6 bases). Per the germline V gene, CDR1 is KGHDR and CDR2 is SFDVKD. V lost 4 bases, J lost 2 bases, and 11 bases lay in between. This CDR3 contains 14 residues. CDR3 coding DNA: TGTGCCACCAGTGACCGGACAGATACCTACGAGCAGTACTTC. Translating it yields CATSDRTDTYEQYF.

J is TRBJ2-1 and V is TRBV19, with D perhaps TRBD2 (6 bases). Trimming took 7 bases from V and 0 from J, leaving 13 bases between them. Germline loops: CDR1 LNHDA, CDR2 SQIVND (reference sequence). The CDR3 covers 15 residues. CDR3 loop: CASTPSASSYNEQFF. For the CDR3, the DNA is TGTGCCAGTACTCCTAGCGCGAGCTCCTACAATGAGCAGTTCTTC.

CDR3 in amino acids: CASSSQGGIGTEAFF. CDR3 nucleotide sequence: TGTGCCAGCTCGAGCCAGGGGGGGATCGGCACTGAAGCTTTCTTT. The chain has TRBV18 and TRBJ1-1; 7 bases are a match to TRBD1. With 6 bases clipped from V and 4 bases from J, the junction kept 11 bases outside the gene matches. Germline V gene data show CDR1 as KGHSH and CDR2 as LQKENI. CDR3 length: 15 residues.

The J gene is TRBJ2-1, the V gene TRBV5-5; TRBD2 aligns across 12 bases. The CDR3 covers 17 residues. Trimming took 3 bases from V and 9 from J; bases not matched to a gene: 13. CDR1 and CDR2 from the germline V gene are SGHKS and YYEKEE (reference sequence). Here the CDR3 reads CASSSTIMASGRGEQFF. Here the CDR3 DNA reads TGTGCCAGCAGCTCGACGATTATGGCTAGCGGGAGGGGTGAGCAGTTCTTC.

This clonotype has only a few counts. V and J are TRBV5-1 and TRBJ2-1; no clear D gene. This CDR3 contains 11 residues. Trimming cost V 2 bases and J 15 bases, with 12 bases left between them. Per germline, CDR1 SGHRS and CDR2 YFSETQ. DNA for the CDR3: TGCGCCAGCAGCTTAGACGGGCGGTGGTTCTTC. Encoded protein: CASSLDGRWFF.

There are many counts of this clonotype. The chain carries TRBV6-1 and TRBJ1-1; the match to TRBD1 covers 9 bases. From germline, CDR1 is MNHNS and CDR2 SASEGT. The CDR3 has 16 amino acids. The V gene end was trimmed by 6 bases and the J gene end by 5 bases; junction bases not matched to a gene: 13. CDR3 amino acids: CASRQKGTGRYTEAFF. Here the CDR3 DNA reads TGTGCCAGCAGACAAAAGGGGACAGGGCGATATACTGAAGCTTTCTTT.

A note on this clonotype: The junction departs from the called germline gene at one end, perhaps through a read error. V usage is TRBV6-9 and J usage is TRBJ2-7, with D possibly matching TRBD2 (7 bases). The germline CDR1 and CDR2 sequences are MNHGY and SVAAGI. The length of the CDR3 is 15 residues. The CDR3: CASSYGGPETYEQHF. The DNA for the CDR3 is TGTGCCAGCAGTTACGGGGGGCCCGAAACCTACGAGCAGCACTTC.

This clonotype has a count of ten or more. The chain carries TRBV27 and TRBJ1-2, with 10 bases that match TRBD1. Germline V lookup: CDR1 MNHEY, CDR2 SMNVEV (reference sequence). J gave up 7 bases and V 6 bases, and 11 bases lay outside the gene matches. The CDR3 has 15 residues. The CDR3 sequence is CASSRSGTGVSGYTF. CDR3 in DNA: TGTGCCAGCAGCCGGTCCGGGACAGGGGTCTCTGGCTACACCTTC.

This rearrangement joins TRBV25-1 to TRBJ2-3, with 8 bases aligning to TRBD2. Germline assignment: CDR1 MGHDK and CDR2 SYGVNS. The CDR3 is 16 amino acids. The trim removed 3 bases at V and 4 bases at J, leaving 9 bases unmatched. The CDR3 loop reads CASSDKGGRKADTQYF. CDR3 nucleotides: TGTGCCAGCAGTGATAAGGGCGGGAGGAAGGCAGATACGCAGTATTTT. Full variable domain (missing parts from reference TRBV25-1 and TRBJ2-3): EADIYQTPRYLVIGTGKKITLECSQTMGHDKMYWYQQDPGMELHLIHYSYGVNSTEKGDLSSESTVSRIRTEHFPLTLESARPSHTSQYLCASSDKGGRKADTQYFGPGTRLTVL.

Ten or more counts support this clonotype. This chain joins TRBV2 and TRBJ1-1; D is possibly TRBD1 (5 bases). Germline CDR1 SNHLY, CDR2 FYNNEI. The CDR3 runs 13 residues. V lost 4 bases and J lost 10, with 16 bases in between. The DNA for the CDR3 is TGTGCCAGCAGTGTCCAGGGCGTGGCTGGAGCTTTCTTT. Translating it yields CASSVQGVAGAFF.

This clonotype came up a few times. V gene TRBV7-6 combines with J gene TRBJ2-7; either TRBD1 or TRBD2 may supply D (6 bases each). Trimming stripped 5 bases from V and 5 bases from J, with 16 bases between. This CDR3 is 14 amino acids long. The germline CDR1 and CDR2 sequences are SGHVS and FNYEAQ. The CDR3 nucleotides read TGTGCCAGCAGCCCTGAGTGGAGGGGGGACGAGCAGTACTTC. This gives the protein CASSPEWRGDEQYF.

This clonotype was recorded many times. The chain employs TRBV20-1 and TRBJ1-5; 9 bases match TRBD1. Germline lookup yields CDR1 DFQATT and CDR2 SNEGSKA (reference sequence). J lost 6 bases, V lost 6 bases, and 3 bases had no gene match. CDR3 size: 12 residues. The chain's CDR3 is CSATGGGQPQHF. CDR3 nucleotide sequence: TGCAGTGCCACAGGGGGCGGTCAGCCCCAGCATTTT.

Ten or more counts support this clonotype. V gene TRBV2 combines with J gene TRBJ2-7; 8 nucleotides line up with TRBD2. The junction had 4 bases not matched to a gene; V was cut back by 0 bases and J by 3 bases. The CDR3 extends over 15 amino acids. The V gene's germline CDR1 is SNHLY and CDR2 FYNNEI. Here the CDR3 reads CASSEALAGIYEQYF. The CDR3 nucleotides are TGTGCCAGCAGTGAAGCCTTAGCGGGAATCTACGAGCAGTACTTC.

This clonotype showed up just a few times. V and J are TRBV30 and TRBJ2-2; D is uncertain. The germline V gene encodes CDR1 GTSNPN and CDR2 SVGIG (reference sequence). Deletions cut 5 bases from V and 0 bases from J, with 7 bases between. The CDR3 sequence is 13 residues long. The chain's CDR3 is CAWSGPNTGELFF. The CDR3 DNA reads TGTGCCTGGTCCGGGCCGAACACCGGGGAGCTGTTTTTT.

The chain carries TRBV28 and TRBJ2-7; D is unclear. Germline values: CDR1 MDHEN, CDR2 SYDVKM. The ends were cut back, 2 bases at V and 3 bases at J, with 5 bases in the middle. This CDR3 has 12 amino acids. CDR3 in DNA: TGTGCCAGCAGTTTACGGCGCTACGAGCAGTACTTC. Translation: CASSLRRYEQYF.

This clonotype has at least ten counts. The chain combines TRBV7-9 with TRBJ1-2, with D uncertain. V was shortened by 1 base and J by 0 bases, with 9 bases between the two germline ends. The germline V gene has CDR1 SEHNR and CDR2 FQNEAQ (reference sequence). CDR3 length: 15 residues. The CDR3 is CASSLVAEANYGYTF. CDR3 DNA sequence: TGTGCCAGCAGCTTAGTGGCGGAGGCTAACTATGGCTACACCTTC.

This clonotype was picked up many times. A read error may produce the germline difference seen at one junction end. This chain links TRBV12-3 or TRBV12-4 with TRBJ2-3; unclear D gene. This CDR3 is 18 amino acids long. The CDR3: CASRLAGFLASTTDTQYF. The DNA for the CDR3 is TGTGCCAGCAGGTTAGCCGGCTTTCTGGCGAGCACCACAGATACGCAGTATTTT.

This clonotype was observed a few times. The rearrangement links TRBV11-3 to TRBJ1-1; TRBD1 is a possible D gene (5 bases). The CDR3 covers 14 residues. The V end lost 5 bases, the J end lost 5 bases, and 15 bases lay between the germline ends. CDR1 is SGHNT and CDR2 is YENEEA in the germline V gene. The CDR3: CASSPSGTGTEAFF. CDR3 DNA: TGTGCCAGCAGCCCCTCGGGGACGGGGACTGAAGCTTTCTTT.